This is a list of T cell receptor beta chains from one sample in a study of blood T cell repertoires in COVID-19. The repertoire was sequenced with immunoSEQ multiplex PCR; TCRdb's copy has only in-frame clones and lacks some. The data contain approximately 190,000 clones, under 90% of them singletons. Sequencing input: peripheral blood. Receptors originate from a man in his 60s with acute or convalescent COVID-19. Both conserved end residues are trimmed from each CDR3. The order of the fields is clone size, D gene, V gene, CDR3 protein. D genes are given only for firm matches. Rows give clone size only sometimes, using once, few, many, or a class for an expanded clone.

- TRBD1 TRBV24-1 ATSDLTTGGLDTIY
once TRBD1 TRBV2 ATTGQDTYEQY
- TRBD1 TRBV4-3 ASSQDRTGGTGELF
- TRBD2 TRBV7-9 ASSLPGLAGEETQY
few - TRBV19 ASTPGPGGYGYT
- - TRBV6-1 ASSEESDTIYEQY
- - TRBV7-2 ASSSRGDNEQF
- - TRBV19 ASSSLQGSKNIQY
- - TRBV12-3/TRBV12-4 ASSPRDYYGYT
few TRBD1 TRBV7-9 ASSDEGKTGWNSPLH
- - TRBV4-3 ASSQSRGDEQF
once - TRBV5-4 ASSLGPGASYEQY
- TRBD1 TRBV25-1 ASSDKTGTGLSPLH
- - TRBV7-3 ASSYHTGELF
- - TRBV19 ASSIVLAGMVNTEAF
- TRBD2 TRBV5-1 ASKFLAGSTDTQY
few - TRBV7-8 ASSLRGLGGRDGNSPLH
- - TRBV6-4 ASSLGMNTEAF
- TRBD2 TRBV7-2 ASSLDFGGNEQF
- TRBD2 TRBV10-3 AISEVGLAGVEQF
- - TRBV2 ASSDLGGNQPQH
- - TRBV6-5 ASRPRQAYGYT
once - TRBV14 ASSQDRQGRF